This T cell receptor beta chain was captured in a study of T cells after yellow fever vaccination. Study-level results: Faster peaking, at day 5 versus 15, marked a secondary response that was weaker. Within FACS-sorted repertoires, abundant clonotypes contaminating from the bulk population could be present.

This clonotype occurred many times. What it recognizes is unknown. TCRdb analysed the 5' RACE reads with MiXCR anew, one entry per CDR3 protein. The data hold some 160,000 distinct CDR3 sequences, with about a tenth observed a single time. V was clipped by 2 bases and J by 5 bases, with 14 bases between them. Germline values: CDR1 SGHVS, CDR2 FQNEAQ. The CDR3 length is 15 residues. The sequence derives from a man younger than 35 who received the YFV17D yellow fever vaccine. The sequenced sample was CD8+ T cells sorted from PBMCs, obtained 45 days after the yellow fever booster vaccination. The chain links TRBV7-8 to TRBJ2-3, with D tentatively TRBD2 (7 bases). CDR3: CASSLLSGGQDTQYF. The CDR3 DNA reads TGTGCCAGCAGCTTACTTTCGGGGGGCCAAGATACGCAGTATTTT.